The T cell receptor (beta chain) described here comes from a study of graft-versus-host responses after intestinal transplantation. About the research overall: Every transplant recipient was induced with anti-thymocyte globulin, then maintained on tacrolimus and steroids for roughly 3 years.

Of note for this clone: What it recognizes is unknown.

Trimming left V 4 bases short and J 0 bases short, with 3 bases between. From germline, CDR1 is SGDLS and CDR2 YYNGEE. CDR3 length: 12 amino acids. Study outcomes and limitations: GvH clonotypes were identified within recipient marrow, with a subset emerging first in ileum or blood. Allografts of patients with graft-donor T cell macrochimerism showed high graft-versus-host to host-versus-graft clone ratios.

Using immunoSEQ multiplex PCR, the repertoire was profiled, and TCRdb retains in-frame clones only, with some absent. Counted here are over 80,000 clones, around 91% occurring once; the ten biggest clones make up roughly 0.17%. The specimen was unstimulated CD4+ T cells sorted from spleen or lymph node cells, collected before transplant. This TCR was sampled from a human donor who was the organ donor for an intestinal transplant. The rearrangement links TRBV9 to TRBJ2-3, with unresolved D. CDR3 sequence reads: CASSQSTDTQYF. As DNA, the CDR3 is TGTGCCAGCAGCCAAAGCACAGATACGCAGTATTTT. Full variable domain (rest looked up from reference TRBV9 and TRBJ2-3): DSGVTQTPKHLITATGQRVTLRCSPRSGDLSVYWYQQSLDQGLQFLIQYYNGEERAKGNILERFSAQQFPDLHSELNLSSLELGDSALYFCASSQSTDTQYFGPGTRLTVL.